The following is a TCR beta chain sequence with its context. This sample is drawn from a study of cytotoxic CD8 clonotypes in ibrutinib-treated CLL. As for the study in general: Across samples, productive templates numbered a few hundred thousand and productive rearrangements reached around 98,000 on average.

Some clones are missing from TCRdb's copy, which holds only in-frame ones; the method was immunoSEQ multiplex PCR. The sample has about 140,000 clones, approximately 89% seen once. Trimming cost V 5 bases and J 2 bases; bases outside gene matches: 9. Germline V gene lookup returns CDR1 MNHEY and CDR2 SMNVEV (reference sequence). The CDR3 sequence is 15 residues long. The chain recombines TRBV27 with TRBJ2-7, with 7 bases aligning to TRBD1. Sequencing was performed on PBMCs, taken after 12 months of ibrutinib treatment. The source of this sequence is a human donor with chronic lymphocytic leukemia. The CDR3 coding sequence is TGTGCCAGCAGTACTCCGGACAGGCGAACCTACGAGCAGTACTTC. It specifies CASSTPDRRTYEQYF.